These 14 T cell receptor beta chains were all obtained from the same sample, sequenced in a study of shared clonotypes between healthy human individuals. The data were produced by immunoSEQ multiplex PCR, yet TCRdb's version contains in-frame clones alone and is incomplete. The table has hundreds of thousands of clones, about 74% seen once. The sequenced material came from memory CD4+ T cells sorted from blood. Subset: CD45RA-negative fraction. The receptor set was obtained from a woman aged 25 to 45 in good health.

As DNA, the CDR3 is TGTGCCAGCAGTTTCTACGGCCAGGGGAGGGAGCAGTACTTC. Protein: CASSFYGQGREQYF. This chain connects TRBV28 to TRBJ2-7; the D gene could be TRBD1 or TRBD2 (6 bases each). V gave up 3 bases and J gave up 7 bases, with 16 bases separating them. CDR1 is MDHEN and CDR2 is SYDVKM in the germline V gene. The CDR3 runs to 14 residues. Using reference TRBV28 and TRBJ2-7 for the parts outside the CDR3, the full variable domain is DVKVTQSSRYLVKRTGEKVFLECVQDMDHENMFWYRQDPGLGLRLIYFSYDVKMKEKGDIPEGYSVSREKKERFSLILESASTNQTSMYLCASSFYGQGREQYFGPGTRLTVT.

The chain employs TRBV4-1 and TRBJ1-3; D is possibly TRBD1 (5 bases). Looked up from germline, CDR1 is MGHRA and CDR2 is YSYEKL. V dropped 5 bases and J dropped 7 bases, with 24 bases sitting between them. The CDR3 has 17 residues. Written as DNA, the CDR3 is TGCGCCAGCAGCACGCACCAAGGAGAGGGGCAATGGAACACCATATATTTT. Translation: CASSTHQGEGQWNTIYF.

This clone was counted once. The CDR3 loop is CASSVKTSGMGEQFF. In nucleotides, the CDR3 is TGTGCCAGCAGTGTAAAGACTAGCGGAATGGGTGAGCAGTTCTTC. The rearrangement joins TRBV6-1 to TRBJ2-1; 9 nucleotides agree with TRBD2. Germline lookup yields CDR1 MNHNS and CDR2 SASEGT. The V segment lost 4 bases and the J segment 9 bases; nucleotides outside the gene matches: 10. The CDR3 sequence is 15 residues long.

Only one count was recorded for this clone. This chain connects TRBV11-3 to TRBJ2-6; D possibly corresponds to TRBD1 (6 bases). Germline V gene data show CDR1 as SGHNT and CDR2 as YENEEA. The CDR3 extends over 15 amino acids. V lost 2 bases, J lost 2 bases, and 7 bases lay in between. This CDR3 reads CASSLTGTGANVLTF. CDR3 nucleotides: TGTGCCAGCAGCTTAACAGGGACTGGGGCCAACGTCCTGACTTTC. Full variable domain (missing parts from reference TRBV11-3 and TRBJ2-6): EAGVVQSPRYKIIEKKQPVAFWCNPISGHNTLYWYLQNLGQGPELLIRYENEEAVDDSQLPKDRFSAERLKGVDSTLKIQPAELGDSAVYLCASSLTGTGANVLTFGAGSRLTVL.

The rearrangement links TRBV30 to TRBJ2-5, with 10 nucleotides matching TRBD2. The assigned J gene may be wrong: the sequence end matches TRBJ2-7 better. Germline values: CDR1 GTSNPN, CDR2 SVGIG (reference sequence). There are 15 residues in the CDR3. Written as DNA, the CDR3 is TGTGCCTGGAGTGAAAGAGCGGGAGGGCCTTACGAGCAGTACTTC. The encoded protein is CAWSERAGGPYEQYF.

Written as DNA, the CDR3 is TGTGCCAGCAGCGCCGCAGGGCGTGGGGAGACCCAGTACTTC. Translating gives CASSAAGRGETQYF. The chain is built from TRBV7-3 and TRBJ2-5; perhaps TRBD1 as D (5 bases). The germline V and J ends were trimmed by 5 bases and 5 bases, with 15 bases remaining between them. The CDR3 has 14 residues. Germline V gene sequence: CDR1 SGHTA, CDR2 FQGTGA.

V usage is TRBV27 and J usage is TRBJ1-1, with TRBD1 matching over 11 bases. From germline, CDR1 is MNHEY and CDR2 SMNVEV (reference sequence). This CDR3 contains 17 residues. Trimming cost V 7 bases and J 1 base; bases outside gene matches: 11. CDR3 residues: CASKTWTGGEPNTEAFF. CDR3 nucleotide sequence: TGTGCCAGCAAAACTTGGACAGGGGGCGAACCGAACACTGAAGCTTTCTTT.

As for this clone: A read error may be the cause here, since a much bigger clone is one base away. This chain joins TRBV11-1 and TRBJ2-6; tentative D call: TRBD2 (5 bases). Trimming took off 5 bases at V and 1 base at J, with 18 bases between the two ends. Germline CDR1 and CDR2: SGHAT and FQDESV (reference sequence). CDR3 length: 18 amino acids. Here the CDR3 reads CASSQNSHGESGANVLTF. In nucleotides, the CDR3 is TGTGCCAGCAGCCAAAACAGTCACGGGGAATCTGGGGCCAACGTCCTGACTTTC.

The chain has TRBV7-2 and TRBJ2-1; 8 bases line up with TRBD2. The length of the CDR3 is 15 residues. From germline, CDR1 is SGHTA and CDR2 FQGNSA. After removal of 5 bases from V and 4 bases from J, the junction contained 7 bases not matched to a gene. This CDR3 reads CASSPEGLVYNEQFF. The CDR3 coding sequence is TGTGCCAGCAGCCCCGAGGGACTAGTATACAATGAGCAGTTCTTC. Drawing the rest from reference TRBV7-2 and TRBJ2-1, the complete variable domain is GAGVSQSPSNKVTEKGKDVELRCDPISGHTALYWYRQSLGQGLEFLIYFQGNSAPDKSGLPSDRFSAERTGGSVSTLTIQRTQQEDSAVYLCASSPEGLVYNEQFFGPGTRLTVL.

The rearrangement joins TRBV27 to TRBJ1-2; TRBD1 might be the D (6 bases). Looked up from germline, CDR1 is MNHEY and CDR2 is SMNVEV (reference sequence). Trimming shortened V by 2 bases and J by 4 bases, and 8 bases separated the two germline ends. CDR3 length equals 13 residues. This CDR3 reads CASSLEGGYGYTF. CDR3 in DNA: TGTGCCAGCAGTTTAGAGGGGGGCTATGGCTACACCTTC.

This chain links TRBV14 with TRBJ2-3; D is unclear. V dropped 5 bases and J dropped 5 bases, with 8 bases sitting between them. Germline V lookup: CDR1 SGHDN, CDR2 FVKESK. This CDR3 comprises 12 residues. CDR3 sequence: CASSNLLDTQYF. In DNA form, the CDR3 reads TGTGCCAGCAGCAACCTGCTAGATACGCAGTATTTT.

CDR3 bases: TGTGCCAGCAGTGGGAGGGGGACAGGGGTTGACGAGCAGTACTTC. It yields the protein CASSGRGTGVDEQYF. The chain carries TRBV28 and TRBJ2-7; 10 bases align to TRBD1. V trimming: 5 bases; J trimming: 5 bases; junction bases outside the gene matches: 9. The CDR3 consists of 15 residues. Germline V lookup: CDR1 MDHEN, CDR2 SYDVKM.

The J gene is TRBJ1-4, the V gene TRBV5-6, with 12 bases fitting TRBD1. This CDR3 has 16 amino acids. J gave up 3 bases and V 4 bases, and 4 bases lay outside the gene matches. CDR1 is SGHDT and CDR2 is YYEEEE in the germline V gene. The CDR3 region is CASSTGTGGPNEKLFF. The CDR3 region has the DNA TGTGCCAGCAGCACCGGGACAGGGGGCCCTAATGAAAAACTGTTTTTT.

V and J are TRBV6-6 and TRBJ1-2; 7 positions match TRBD1. Trimming cost V 6 bases and J 2 bases; bases outside gene matches: 12. The CDR3 sequence is 16 residues long. From germline, CDR1 is MNHNY and CDR2 SVGAGI (reference sequence). The CDR3 DNA follows: TGTGCCAGCAGCCGCGAGACAGGGATCCTGAACTATGGCTACACCTTC. Residues: CASSRETGILNYGYTF.